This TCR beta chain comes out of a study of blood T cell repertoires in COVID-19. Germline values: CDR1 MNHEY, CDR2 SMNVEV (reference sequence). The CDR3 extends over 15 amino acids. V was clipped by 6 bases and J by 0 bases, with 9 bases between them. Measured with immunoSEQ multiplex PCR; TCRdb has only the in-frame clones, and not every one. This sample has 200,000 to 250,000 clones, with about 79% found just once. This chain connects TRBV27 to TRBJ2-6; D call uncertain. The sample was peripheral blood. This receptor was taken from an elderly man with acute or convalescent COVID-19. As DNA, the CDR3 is TGTGCCAGCAGGGCACTAAGCTCTGGGGCCAACGTCCTGACTTTC. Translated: CASRALSSGANVLTF.